This T cell receptor (beta chain) is drawn from a study of T cell clonotyping in hematopoietic cell transplantation. Study-level background: Recipients' pretransplant samples followed cytoreduction. Study conclusions and caveats: Pathologically expanded recipient clonotypes increased progressively from day 30 to day 180 as diversity fell. At the given depth, recipient repertoires were over 97% de novo clonotypes. No sorting was done, leaving CD4 and CD8 contributions mixed.

Details on this clone: What it binds is not known.

With 5 bases clipped from V and 5 bases from J, the junction kept 8 bases outside the gene matches. Germline V gene lookup returns CDR1 SGHTA and CDR2 FQGNSA. This CDR3 spans 15 amino acids. Time point indicated: recipient sample about 28 days before transplant, after cytoreduction. Assay used: immunoSEQ multiplex PCR; TCRdb lists only in-frame clones, some missing. Of about 76,000 clones detected, almost 97% appear once; the ten largest clones hold roughly 1.8%. The source is a woman between 45 and 60 years old with acute myeloid leukemia. Some clones in this sample may be carry-over from other donors' samples. This chain uses TRBV7-2 with TRBJ1-2; 10 positions match TRBD1. The specimen was peripheral blood mononuclear cells, collected before stem cell transplant. DNA for the CDR3: TGTGCCAGCAGCCAACAACCGGGACAGGGGTATGGCTACACCTTC. It is translated as CASSQQPGQGYGYTF.